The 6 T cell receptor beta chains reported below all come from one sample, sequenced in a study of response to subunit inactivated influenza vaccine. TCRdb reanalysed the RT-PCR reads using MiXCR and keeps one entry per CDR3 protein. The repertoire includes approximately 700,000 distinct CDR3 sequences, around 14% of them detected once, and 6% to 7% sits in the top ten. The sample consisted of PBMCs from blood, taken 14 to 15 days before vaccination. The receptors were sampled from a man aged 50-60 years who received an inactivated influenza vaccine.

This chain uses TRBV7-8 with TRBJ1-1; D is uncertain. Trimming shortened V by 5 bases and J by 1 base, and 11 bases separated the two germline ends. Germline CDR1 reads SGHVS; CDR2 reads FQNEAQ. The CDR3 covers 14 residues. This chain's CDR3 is CASSRQQRNTEAFF. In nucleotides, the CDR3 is TGTGCCAGCAGCCGGCAACAGAGGAACACTGAAGCTTTCTTT.

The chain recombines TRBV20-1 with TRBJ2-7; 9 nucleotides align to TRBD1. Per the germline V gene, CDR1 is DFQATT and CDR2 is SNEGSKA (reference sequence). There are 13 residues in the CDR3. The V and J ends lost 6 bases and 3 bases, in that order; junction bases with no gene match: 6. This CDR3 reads CSAPGQGNYEQYF. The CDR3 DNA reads TGCAGTGCCCCGGGACAGGGTAACTACGAGCAGTACTTC.

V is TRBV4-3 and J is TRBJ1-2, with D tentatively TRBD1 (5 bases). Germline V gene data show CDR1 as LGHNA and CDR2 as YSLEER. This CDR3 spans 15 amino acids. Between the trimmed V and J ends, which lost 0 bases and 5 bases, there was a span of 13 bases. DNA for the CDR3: TGCGCCAGCAGCCAAGATTGGGACCTCACTTATGGCTACACCTTC. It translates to CASSQDWDLTYGYTF.

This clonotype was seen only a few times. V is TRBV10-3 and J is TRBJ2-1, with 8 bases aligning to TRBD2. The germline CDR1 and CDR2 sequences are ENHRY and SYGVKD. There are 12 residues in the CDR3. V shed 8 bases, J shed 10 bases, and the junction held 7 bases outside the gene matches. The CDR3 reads CAISGGAGEQFF. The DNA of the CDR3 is TGTGCCATCTCCGGGGGGGCCGGAGAGCAGTTCTTC.

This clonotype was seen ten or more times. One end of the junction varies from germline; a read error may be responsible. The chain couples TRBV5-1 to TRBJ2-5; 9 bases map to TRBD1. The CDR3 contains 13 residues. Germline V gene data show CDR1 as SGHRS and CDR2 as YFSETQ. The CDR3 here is CASSLGQGETQYF. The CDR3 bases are TGTGCCAGCAGTTTGGGACAGGGAGAGACCCAGTACTTC.

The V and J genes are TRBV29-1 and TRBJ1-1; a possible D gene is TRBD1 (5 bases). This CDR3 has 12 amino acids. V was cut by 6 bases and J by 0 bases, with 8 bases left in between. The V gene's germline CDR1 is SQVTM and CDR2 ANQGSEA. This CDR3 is CSVGHLNTEAFF. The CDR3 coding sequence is TGCAGCGTCGGACACCTGAACACTGAAGCTTTCTTT.